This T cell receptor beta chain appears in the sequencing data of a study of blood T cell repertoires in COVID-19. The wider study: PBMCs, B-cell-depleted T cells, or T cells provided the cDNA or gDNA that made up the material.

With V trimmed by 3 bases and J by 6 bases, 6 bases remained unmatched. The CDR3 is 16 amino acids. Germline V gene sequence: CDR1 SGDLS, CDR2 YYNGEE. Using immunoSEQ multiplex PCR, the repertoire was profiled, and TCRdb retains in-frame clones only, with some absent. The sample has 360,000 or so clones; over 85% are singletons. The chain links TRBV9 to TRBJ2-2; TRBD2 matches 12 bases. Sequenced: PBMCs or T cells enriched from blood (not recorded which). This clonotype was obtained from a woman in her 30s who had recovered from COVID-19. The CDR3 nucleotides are TGTGCCAGCAGCGCAACTAGCGGGAGGAATTCCGGGGAGCTGTTTTTT. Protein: CASSATSGRNSGELFF. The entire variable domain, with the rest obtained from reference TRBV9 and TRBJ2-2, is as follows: DSGVTQTPKHLITATGQRVTLRCSPRSGDLSVYWYQQSLDQGLQFLIQYYNGEERAKGNILERFSAQQFPDLHSELNLSSLELGDSALYFCASSATSGRNSGELFFGEGSRLTVL.